This T cell receptor (beta chain) was sequenced in a study of blood T cell repertoires in COVID-19. Overall study context: Specimens from acute and convalescent COVID-19 originated in the United States, Italy and Spain. T cells, B-cell-depleted T cells, or PBMCs supplied cDNA or gDNA.

In this sample, this clone turned up a few times. How the authors handled the data: Scientists estimated how many nucleated cells there were by amplifying reference gene primers. Libraries were prepared by immunoSEQ multiplex PCR; TCRdb keeps only in-frame clonotypes and omits some of them. V, J and clone size reflect that table, while D and trimming were determined from the DNA. The profile shows 130,000 to 150,000 clones, approximately 80% of them singletons. Germline CDR1 reads SNHLY; CDR2 reads FYNNEI. The CDR3 contains 11 residues. Trimming took 2 bases from V and 8 from J, leaving 3 bases between them.

The gene calls are TRBV2 and TRBJ2-2; no clear D. The sample taken for sequencing was peripheral blood. This TCR was sampled from a human donor in a cohort sampled during active COVID-19. The CDR3, as DNA: TGTGCCAGCAGTGAACCTGGGGAGCTGTTTTTT. Its protein product is CASSEPGELFF.